These T cell receptor beta chains were read from a single sample in a study of OX40 agonist ivuxolimab in advanced cancers. Repertoires were generated with immunoSEQ multiplex PCR, while TCRdb's copy carries only in-frame clones and drops some. The repertoire holds tens of thousands of clones, with 89% as singletons. Source: CD4+ or CD8+ T cells sorted from blood, taken in a trial of the OX40 agonist ivuxolimab. Source of these receptors: an adult with an advanced solid tumor such as melanoma, head and neck, liver or kidney cancer. CDR3s include the opening cysteine and the closing phenylalanine or tryptophan. Each record gives: clone size, J gene, CDR3 length, V gene, D gene, CDR3 protein, CDR3 DNA. D genes are given only for firm matches. Clone size appears in some rows only: once, few, many, or a class for an expanded clone.

>NA|TRBJ2-7|15|TRBV11-2|NA
CASSIAVLSSYEQYF
TGTGCCAGCAGCATAGCGGTCCTCAGCTCCTACGAGCAGTACTTC
>NA|TRBJ2-1|15|TRBV10-3|NA
CAISESGNTYNEQFF
TGTGCCATCAGTGAGTCGGGGAATACCTACAATGAGCAGTTCTTC
>NA|TRBJ1-5|13|TRBV2|TRBD1
CASSRQGYQPQHF
TGTGCCAGCAGTAGACAGGGCTATCAGCCCCAGCATTTT
>NA|TRBJ2-2|14|TRBV5-4|NA
CASSFGQRTGELFF
TGTGCCAGCAGCTTCGGGCAGCGCACCGGGGAGCTGTTTTTT
>NA|TRBJ1-1|13|TRBV10-3|NA
CAISEGMNTEAFF
TGTGCCATCAGTGAGGGTATGAACACTGAAGCTTTCTTT
>NA|TRBJ1-5|13|TRBV5-6|NA
CASSLGEAQPQHF
TGTGCCAGCAGCTTGGGCGAGGCGCAGCCCCAGCATTTT
>NA|TRBJ2-3|15|TRBV4-3|NA
CASSQFEGQPDTQYF
TGCGCCAGCAGCCAGTTTGAAGGGCAACCAGATACGCAGTATTTT
>NA|TRBJ2-5|13|TRBV5-1|NA
CASSRADQETQYF
TGCGCCAGCAGTAGGGCAGATCAAGAGACCCAGTACTTC
>NA|TRBJ1-1|12|TRBV29-1|NA
CSASGQNTEAFF
TGCAGCGCCTCAGGGCAGAACACTGAAGCTTTCTTT
>once|TRBJ2-6|17|TRBV23-1|TRBD1
CASSQQKDRAGANVLTF
TGCGCCAGCAGTCAACAAAAAGACAGGGCTGGGGCCAACGTCCTGACTTTC
>NA|TRBJ2-7|14|TRBV5-6|TRBD1
CASSLLGQAYEQYF
TGTGCCAGCAGCTTGTTGGGACAGGCCTACGAGCAGTACTTC
>few|TRBJ1-1|15|TRBV5-4|NA
CASSLETVGNTEAFF
TGTGCCAGCAGCCTTGAGACAGTTGGTAACACTGAAGCTTTCTTT
>NA|TRBJ1-2|16|TRBV21-1|NA
CASSKDQSGPNYGYTF
TGTGCCAGCAGCAAAGATCAATCAGGGCCTAACTATGGCTACACCTTC
>NA|TRBJ1-1|11|TRBV5-1|NA
CASSGRTEAFF
TGCGCCAGCAGCGGAAGGACTGAAGCTTTCTTT
>NA|TRBJ2-3|12|TRBV19|NA
CASSIGRDTQYF
TGTGCCAGTAGTATAGGGCGAGATACGCAGTATTTT
>NA|TRBJ1-5|15|TRBV4-1|NA
CASSQEVSGNQPQHF
TGCGCCAGCAGCCAAGAAGTGTCGGGCAATCAGCCCCAGCATTTT
>NA|TRBJ2-2|15|TRBV5-8|NA
CASSLPGLGTGELFF
TGTGCCAGCAGCTTGCCGGGGCTAGGCACCGGGGAGCTGTTTTTT
>NA|TRBJ2-7|15|TRBV5-4|NA
CASSFSGTGINEQYF
TGTGCCAGCAGCTTTAGCGGGACAGGGATCAACGAGCAGTACTTC
>NA|TRBJ2-3|15|TRBV5-4|NA
CASRPDLTGTDTQYF
TGTGCCAGCAGACCCGATCTTACCGGCACAGATACGCAGTATTTT
>NA|TRBJ1-6|16|TRBV4-1|NA
CASSQDSQGKNSPLHF
TGCGCCAGCAGCCAAGATTCGCAGGGGAAGAATTCACCCCTCCACTTT
>NA|TRBJ2-1|16|TRBV5-4|TRBD2
CASSLGLGGGADEQFF
TGTGCCAGCAGCTTGGGTCTAGGCGGGGGGGCCGATGAGCAGTTCTTC
>NA|TRBJ1-4|17|TRBV27|TRBD1
CASSPRPKTGVSEKLFF
TGTGCCAGCAGTCCCCGCCCCAAGACAGGGGTTTCCGAAAAACTGTTTTTT
>NA|TRBJ1-2|17|TRBV27|TRBD1
CASSFHIGTGKPRGYTF
TGTGCCAGCAGTTTCCATATAGGGACAGGGAAACCGCGTGGCTACACCTTC
>NA|TRBJ2-7|14|TRBV6-6|TRBD1
CASRSGTGPHEQYF
TGTGCCAGCAGGAGCGGGACAGGGCCCCACGAGCAGTACTTC
>NA|TRBJ2-1|15|TRBV28|TRBD2
CASTIAGVRYNEQFF
TGTGCCAGCACCATAGCGGGAGTGAGGTACAATGAGCAGTTCTTC
>NA|TRBJ2-3|17|TRBV19|TRBD2
CASSISTGTSGTDTQYF
TGTGCCAGTAGTATTTCAACCGGGACTAGCGGCACAGATACGCAGTATTTT
>NA|TRBJ2-5|13|TRBV6-5|TRBD2
CASSPGGQETQYF
TGTGCCAGCAGCCCGGGGGGCCAAGAGACCCAGTACTTC
>NA|TRBJ1-1|14|TRBV19|NA
CASSINRRRTEAFF
TGTGCCAGTAGTATAAATCGGAGGAGGACTGAAGCTTTCTTT
>NA|TRBJ1-6|15|TRBV5-1|NA
CASQLERGASSPLHF
TGCGCCAGTCAGCTTGAAAGGGGCGCTTCTTCACCCCTCCACTTT
>NA|TRBJ2-6|19|TRBV19|NA
CASSIFGNQEMSGANVLTF
TGTGCCAGTAGTATTTTCGGGAATCAGGAGATGAGTGGGGCCAACGTCCTGACTTTC
>NA|TRBJ1-2|13|TRBV6-6|NA
CASSYEPGVGYTF
TGTGCCAGCAGTTACGAGCCAGGGGTTGGCTACACCTTC
>once|TRBJ2-5|14|TRBV21-1|NA
CASSKQGVMKTQYF
TGTGCCAGCAGCAAACAGGGTGTGATGAAGACCCAGTACTTC
>NA|TRBJ2-2|14|TRBV7-2|NA
CASRTGRNTGELFF
TGTGCCAGCAGAACAGGGAGGAACACCGGGGAGCTGTTTTTT
>NA|TRBJ2-5|11|TRBV20-1|NA
CSATEQETQYF
TGCAGTGCGACAGAGCAAGAGACCCAGTACTTC
>NA|TRBJ1-1|13|TRBV14|NA
CASSQVWGTEAFF
TGTGCCAGCAGCCAAGTCTGGGGTACTGAAGCTTTCTTT
>NA|TRBJ2-3|15|TRBV18|NA
CASSPNLASTDTQYF
TGTGCCAGCTCACCCAATCTAGCTAGCACAGATACGCAGTATTTT
>once|TRBJ1-2|18|TRBV4-3|NA
CASSQGQLYLLLNYGYTF
TGCGCCAGCAGCCAAGGACAGCTCTACTTACTCCTAAACTATGGCTACACCTTC
>NA|TRBJ1-1|14|TRBV6-5|TRBD1
CASSRQGMNTEAFF
TGTGCCAGCAGTCGACAGGGGATGAACACTGAAGCTTTCTTT
>NA|TRBJ1-2|15|TRBV28|NA
CASSEAGAAAVGYTF
TGTGCCAGCAGCGAAGCGGGGGCCGCGGCCGTTGGCTACACCTTC
>NA|TRBJ1-5|15|TRBV15|TRBD1
CATSSRTGGWEPQHF
TGTGCCACCAGCAGCAGGACAGGGGGCTGGGAGCCCCAGCATTTT
>NA|TRBJ2-7|15|TRBV27|TRBD1
CASSLAGQGNYEQYF
TGTGCCAGCAGTTTAGCGGGACAGGGGAACTACGAGCAGTACTTC
>once|TRBJ1-2|15|TRBV7-9|NA
CASSMTGRLTSGYTF
TGTGCCAGCAGCATGACGGGACGGCTGACATCCGGCTACACCTTC
>NA|TRBJ2-7|13|TRBV6-1|NA
CASGSAVSYEQYF
TGTGCCAGCGGAAGTGCCGTCTCCTACGAGCAGTACTTC
>NA|TRBJ1-2|13|TRBV28|NA
CASSLTGTYGYTF
TGTGCCAGCAGTTTAACAGGGACCTATGGCTACACCTTC
>once|TRBJ1-1|15|TRBV29-1|NA
CSGWPTAQLNTEAFF
TGCAGCGGTTGGCCTACTGCACAGCTGAACACTGAAGCTTTCTTT
>once|TRBJ2-4|13|TRBV4-2|NA
CASSQDWENIQYF
TGTGCCAGCAGCCAAGACTGGGAAAACATTCAGTACTTC
>NA|TRBJ1-2|14|TRBV5-4|NA
CASSLTASEISYTF
TGTGCCAGCAGCTTGACAGCCTCCGAAATAAGCTACACCTTC
>NA|TRBJ2-1|18|TRBV4-3|TRBD2
CASSQGTSGGAWYNEQFF
TGCGCCAGCAGCCAAGGGACTAGCGGGGGGGCCTGGTACAATGAGCAGTTCTTC
>NA|TRBJ2-1|12|TRBV29-1|NA
CSVGMPGNEQFF
TGCAGCGTTGGTATGCCAGGGAACGAGCAGTTCTTC
>NA|TRBJ1-5|16|TRBV30|NA
CAWSNAGTLIRQPQHF
TGTGCCTGGAGTAACGCCGGGACCCTTATCCGGCAGCCCCAGCATTTT
>once|TRBJ2-1|15|TRBV9|NA
CASSVAPGSYNEQFF
TGTGCCAGCAGCGTAGCTCCAGGTTCCTACAATGAGCAGTTCTTC
>NA|TRBJ2-7|17|TRBV15|NA
CATSILRGAGSSYEQYF
TGTGCCACCAGCATCTTAAGGGGGGCGGGGTCCTCCTACGAGCAGTACTTC
>NA|TRBJ1-1|13|TRBV6-1|NA
CASSERVLTMAFF
TGTGCCAGCAGTGAAAGGGTTTTGACGATGGCTTTCTTT
>NA|TRBJ2-3|13|TRBV30|NA
CAWSVEGRGTQYF
TGTGCCTGGAGTGTAGAGGGGCGCGGTACGCAGTATTTT
>NA|TRBJ2-7|15|TRBV5-1|NA
CASSIQGGVFYEQYF
TGCGCCAGCAGTATACAGGGAGGGGTTTTCTACGAGCAGTACTTC
>NA|TRBJ2-7|15|TRBV27|NA
CASSLLGGPEPEQYF
TGTGCCAGCAGTTTATTGGGGGGTCCCGAGCCCGAGCAGTACTTC
>once|TRBJ1-4|13|TRBV7-7|NA
CASSFRLDEKLFF
TGTGCTAGCAGCTTTCGTCTTGATGAAAAACTGTTTTTT
>NA|TRBJ2-2|13|TRBV5-4|NA
CASSLLATGELFF
TGTGCCAGCAGCTTGTTGGCCACCGGGGAGCTGTTTTTT